This TCR beta chain emerged from a study of shared clonotypes between healthy human individuals. Study-level points and caveats: Rarefaction exposed incomplete sorted-subset sequencing despite large depth. Non-shared clonotypes had lower generation probabilities than those shared by all four donors.

The CDR3 extends over 15 amino acids. The V and J ends lost 0 bases and 9 bases respectively, with 15 bases between them. Germline V CDR1 and CDR2: LNHNV, YYDKDF (reference sequence). The table lists this clone with a count of one. The antigen is undetermined. Sorted-subset replicate PCR reactions contained roughly 200 ng DNA, corresponding to roughly 29,000 T cell genomes. Data came from immunoSEQ multiplex PCR; TCRdb stores just in-frame clones and leaves some out. The data show some 200,000 clones, 60% to 70% seen once. Healthy HIV-negative adults with no recent acute infections or vaccinations were recruited as donors.

The sequence derives from a man between 25 and 39 years old in good health. V usage is TRBV15 and J usage is TRBJ2-1; D is perhaps TRBD2 (5 bases). Material for sequencing was memory CD4+ T cells sorted from blood. The subset: CD45RA-negative fraction. CDR3 sequence reads: CATSRDREPRPEQFF. Written as DNA, the CDR3 is TGTGCCACCAGCAGAGATCGGGAACCGAGGCCTGAGCAGTTCTTC.